The 22 T cell receptor beta chains presented below share a single source sample, sequenced in a study of spatial heterogeneity in lung cancer (dated by TCRdb to the late 2010s). Broader findings and caveats from the paper: The number of expanded intratumoral alpha and beta TCRs correlated with the tumor nonsynonymous mutation count.

The library was generated by 5' RACE. The instrument given in TCRdb is NextSeq 500. In TCRdb, the public reads were trimmed at Q25 with fastp and aligned with MiXCR, with productive beta chains retained. Each CDR3 protein appears once, grouped with its most common genes and DNA. Here the sample has about 9,800 distinct CDR3 sequences; around 6% occur a single time. Together, the top ten hold roughly a tenth of the sample. What the time point label conveys for this sample: sample taken at primary tumor resection. The antigens these receptors bind are not known. The sample was lung tumor tissue, taken at surgery. Every receptor here comes from a male donor with early-stage non-small cell lung cancer.

This clonotype was observed many times. Within a library made for alpha chains, this beta chain is off target, and its count is uninformative. The chain employs TRBV20-1 and TRBJ2-1; 10 bases fit TRBD1. The CDR3 contains 14 residues. J gave up 12 bases and V 4 bases, and 12 bases lay outside the gene matches. CDR1 and CDR2 from the germline V gene are DFQATT and SNEGSKA (reference sequence). This CDR3 reads CSAKPGQGLFGQFF. In DNA, the CDR3 is TGCAGTGCTAAACCGGGACAGGGGTTATTCGGGCAGTTCTTC.

This clonotype is deemed medium-sized. Since it is a stray read in a library aimed at alpha chains, this beta chain has a size that is not meaningful. The gene calls are TRBV21-1 and TRBJ1-5; the table's TRBD1 call for D was not verified on the DNA. TRBV21-1 is deemed a pseudogene. The CDR3 covers 20 residues. DNA for the CDR3: TGTGCCAGCAGCAAAGCTGATCTCGGGACAGGGGTCCCTAGCAATCAGCCCCAGCATTTT. Translation gives CASSKADLGTGVPSNQPQHF.

This clonotype was detected only a few times. This beta chain is off target for a library built for alpha chains, so its abundance means little. This chain uses TRBV5-6 with TRBJ2-5, with D perhaps given as TRBD1 or TRBD2 (5 bases each). Trimming stripped 3 bases from V and 2 bases from J, with 11 bases between. The V gene's germline CDR1 is SGHDT and CDR2 YYEEEE. The CDR3 consists of 14 residues. CDR3 DNA sequence: TGTGCCAGCAGCTCGTGGGACCTACAAGAGACCCAGTACTTC. It is translated as CASSSWDLQETQYF.

As regards this clonotype: Because this beta chain is a stray read in a library intended to capture alpha chains, its abundance should not be given much weight. The chain employs TRBV10-1 and TRBJ2-1, with TRBD1 matching over 9 bases. CDR1 is WNHNN, CDR2 SYGVQD, per germline (reference sequence). With 5 bases clipped from V and 7 bases from J, the junction kept 6 bases outside the gene matches. There are 14 residues in the CDR3. CDR3 region: CASSHGQGLNEQFF. As DNA, the CDR3 is TGCGCCAGCAGTCATGGACAGGGGTTGAATGAGCAGTTCTTC.

This clonotype is termed medium-sized (0.01 to 0.1%). Since it is a stray read in a library aimed at alpha chains, this beta chain has a size that is not meaningful. The chain recombines TRBV5-1 with TRBJ1-6; D not certain. The CDR3 has 15 residues. In germline, CDR1 is SGHRS, CDR2 YFSETQ. V was clipped by 4 bases and J by 5 bases, with 13 bases between them. DNA for the CDR3: TGCGCCAGCAGCACGGATCGCTTTAATAATTCACCCCTCCACTTT. As protein: CASSTDRFNNSPLHF.

At least ten counts were recorded for this clonotype. Because this beta chain is a stray read in a library intended to capture alpha chains, its abundance should not be given much weight. The V and J genes are TRBV28 and TRBJ1-2, with a possible D match to TRBD1 (5 bases). Germline V gene lookup returns CDR1 MDHEN and CDR2 SYDVKM. There are 14 residues in the CDR3. V dropped 10 bases and J dropped 2 bases, with 17 bases sitting between them. DNA for the CDR3: TGTGCCACCACACCAGGGCTTTTAAACTATGGCTACACCTTC. It specifies CATTPGLLNYGYTF.

This clonotype was counted many times. This beta chain is a stray sequence in a library constructed for alpha chains; its clone size is not meaningful. J is TRBJ2-3 and V is TRBV20-1; weak D call: TRBD2 (6 bases). Trimming removed 3 bases at V and 4 bases at J, with 17 bases between. This CDR3 has 15 amino acids. The germline V gene has CDR1 DFQATT and CDR2 SNEGSKA (reference sequence). The CDR3 sequence: CSASGGVWSPDTQYF. The CDR3 DNA follows: TGCAGTGCTAGTGGAGGGGTTTGGAGCCCAGATACGCAGTATTTT.

This clonotype appeared a few times. As an off-target read in a library built for alpha chains, this beta chain has a frequency of little significance. The chain uses TRBV2 and TRBJ2-3; D possibly matches TRBD1 or TRBD2 (6 bases each). The ends were cut back, 11 bases at V and 7 bases at J, with 19 bases in the middle. This CDR3 contains 13 residues. CDR1 is SNHLY and CDR2 is FYNNEI in the germline V gene. CDR3: CASRRGEWHTQYF. For the CDR3, the DNA is TGTGCCTCGAGGAGGGGGGAGTGGCATACGCAGTATTTT.

This clonotype has ten or more counts. This beta chain turned up in a library designed for alpha chains; as an off-target read, its abundance says little. The J gene is TRBJ2-3, the V gene TRBV9; D is undetermined. The CDR3 has 13 residues. Germline CDR1 reads SGDLS; CDR2 reads YYNGEE. V was trimmed by 4 bases and J by 2 bases, leaving 8 bases between them. Here the CDR3 DNA reads TGTGCCAGCAGCCCCGACCACACAGATACGCAGTATTTT. Residues: CASSPDHTDTQYF.

This clonotype has ten or more counts. The library was designed around alpha chains, so this beta chain is a stray read whose abundance carries little weight. The chain employs TRBV19 and TRBJ2-2, with D possibly TRBD2 on 5 matching bases. Trimming left V 6 bases short and J 5 bases short, with 16 bases between. The V gene's germline CDR1 is LNHDA and CDR2 SQIVND (reference sequence). CDR3 length: 15 amino acids. The CDR3 here is CASRGRGFGTGELFF. The CDR3 DNA is TGTGCCAGTAGGGGCCGGGGTTTTGGTACCGGGGAGCTGTTTTTT.

This clonotype was picked up many times. Within a library made for alpha chains, this beta chain is off target, and its count is uninformative. The V call is TRBV14, the J call TRBJ2-5; unclear D gene. Germline V gives CDR1 SGHDN, CDR2 FVKESK. The V gene lost 4 bases and the J gene lost 4 bases, with 10 bases spanning the gap. The CDR3 contains 13 residues. The CDR3 is CASSRLRLETQYF. The CDR3 DNA reads as TGTGCCAGCAGCCGTCTTAGGTTAGAGACCCAGTACTTC.

This clonotype was counted at least ten times. This beta chain is off target for a library built for alpha chains, so its abundance means little. The chain recombines TRBV27 with TRBJ2-7; tentative D call: TRBD2 (5 bases). Per germline, CDR1 MNHEY and CDR2 SMNVEV (reference sequence). CDR3 length: 12 residues. Trimming removed 6 bases from V and 4 bases from J, with 10 bases in between. CDR3: CASRPRGYEQYF. In nucleotides, the CDR3 is TGTGCCAGCAGACCTCGAGGGTACGAGCAGTACTTC.

By sample fraction, this clonotype is medium-sized. A library prepared for alpha chains yielded this beta chain as an off-target read; its size is of little meaning. The CDR3 sequence is CASSFAGGNEQFF. CDR3 in DNA: TGTGCCAGCAGTTTTGCGGGAGGCAATGAGCAGTTCTTC. The V call is TRBV28, the J call TRBJ2-1, with TRBD2 matching over 8 bases. With V trimmed by 3 bases and J by 6 bases, 1 base remained unmatched. The CDR3 runs to 13 residues. CDR1 and CDR2 (germline): MDHEN, SYDVKM.

By sample fraction, this clonotype is medium-sized. The library was designed around alpha chains, so this beta chain is a stray read whose abundance carries little weight. V usage is TRBV20-1 and J usage is TRBJ2-5; TRBD1 agrees at 8 bases. V trimming: 3 bases; J trimming: 1 base; junction bases outside the gene matches: 7. Germline assignment: CDR1 DFQATT and CDR2 SNEGSKA (reference sequence). This CDR3 has 15 amino acids. The CDR3 is CSASPGTGLQETQYF. The CDR3 DNA is TGCAGTGCTAGCCCCGGGACAGGACTCCAAGAGACCCAGTACTTC.

This clonotype was detected ten times or more. Found in a library prepared for alpha chains, this beta chain is an off-target read, and its abundance has little meaning. V usage is TRBV4-1 and J usage is TRBJ2-1; D is undetermined. V lost 0 bases and J lost 7, with 10 bases in between. The CDR3 loop spans 14 amino acids. Germline CDR1 and CDR2: MGHRA and YSYEKL. DNA for the CDR3: TGCGCCAGCAGCCAAGATCATGGCGGAAATGAGCAGTTCTTC. This translates into CASSQDHGGNEQFF.

This clonotype was seen many times. Little can be read into the size of this beta chain, an off-target read in a library designed for alpha chains. This chain links TRBV7-8 with TRBJ1-1; D is unclear. This CDR3 is built from 15 residues. Germline V gene data show CDR1 as SGHVS and CDR2 as FQNEAQ. Trimming took 5 bases from V and 1 from J, leaving 14 bases between them. This chain's CDR3 is CASSRPDLANTEAFF. The CDR3 DNA reads TGTGCCAGCAGCCGCCCGGACCTCGCGAACACTGAAGCTTTCTTT.

This clonotype was counted at least ten times. A library made for alpha chains picked up this beta chain off target, so its size means little. In DNA, the CDR3 is TGTGCCAGCAGCGTAGACGGACAGGGAAACCAGCCCCAGCATTTT. Protein product: CASSVDGQGNQPQHF. This rearrangement joins TRBV9 to TRBJ1-5; TRBD1 matches at 8 bases. CDR3 length: 15 residues. Trimming took 0 bases from V and 7 from J; bases not matched to a gene: 6. From germline, CDR1 is SGDLS and CDR2 YYNGEE.

This clonotype was observed many times. A library made for alpha chains picked up this beta chain off target, so its size means little. The rearrangement links TRBV7-6 to TRBJ1-3; D gene unclear. Trimming shortened V by 1 base and J by 0 bases, and 10 bases separated the two germline ends. The CDR3 has 16 residues. Germline V gene sequence: CDR1 SGHVS, CDR2 FNYEAQ. The CDR3 region has the DNA TGTGCCAGCAGCTTAGTCGACACGAACTCTGGAAACACCATATATTTT. Amino acids: CASSLVDTNSGNTIYF.

Many counts were recorded for this clonotype. Within a library made for alpha chains, this beta chain is off target, and its count is uninformative. The chain links TRBV5-1 to TRBJ1-1; 7 bases agree with TRBD1. CDR1 is SGHRS, CDR2 YFSETQ, per germline. This CDR3 is built from 14 residues. Germline trimming cut 3 bases from V and 4 bases from J; bases unmatched to any gene: 6. This CDR3 reads CASSSDRVSTEAFF. The DNA for the CDR3 is TGCGCCAGCAGCTCAGACAGGGTATCCACTGAAGCTTTCTTT.

This clonotype rates as medium-sized. Since it is a stray read in a library aimed at alpha chains, this beta chain has a size that is not meaningful. The genes are TRBV27 and TRBJ2-7, with 9 bases fitting TRBD1. This CDR3 region has 14 residues. Per germline, CDR1 MNHEY and CDR2 SMNVEV (reference sequence). After removal of 2 bases from V and 3 bases from J, the junction contained 2 bases not matched to a gene. The CDR3: CASSLTGQGYEQYF. The CDR3, as DNA: TGTGCCAGCAGTTTAACGGGACAGGGCTACGAGCAGTACTTC.

This clonotype counts as medium-sized. A library made for alpha chains picked up this beta chain off target, so its size means little. V usage is TRBV6-1 and J usage is TRBJ2-7; D not resolved. The germline gives CDR1 MNHNS, CDR2 SASEGT. This CDR3 has 10 amino acids. The ends were cut back, 9 bases at V and 6 bases at J, with 9 bases in the middle. Here the CDR3 reads CASRIFEQYV. The DNA of the CDR3 is TGTGCCAGTCGCATATTCGAGCAGTACGTC.

This clonotype has a handful of counts. This beta chain appears as a stray read in a library generated for alpha chains; its size is not informative. V usage is TRBV10-3 and J usage is TRBJ2-1, with a possible D match to TRBD2 (6 bases). V dropped 6 bases and J dropped 10 bases, with 10 bases sitting between them. CDR1 and CDR2 (germline): ENHRY, SYGVKD. The CDR3 is 11 amino acids. CDR3 in amino acids: CAIRGRNEQFF. As DNA, the CDR3 is TGTGCCATCAGGGGGAGGAACGAGCAGTTCTTC.